A selection of T cell receptor beta chains follows, all from one sample in a study of blood T cell repertoires in COVID-19. Only in-frame clones appear in the TCRdb table, and some are missing; sequencing was by immunoSEQ multiplex PCR. The table records about 200,000 clones, 84% of them present only once. The specimen was peripheral blood. The receptors derive from a man over 45 with active or convalescent COVID-19. Each CDR3 is given with its conserved first and last residue. D genes are given only for firm matches. Clone size is not always given. Where it is, it says once, few, many or a class for expanded clones.

>TRBD1|-|TRBJ1-2|TRBV2|14
TGTGCCAGCCTCAGGACAGGCCACGGGGGTGGCTACACCTTC
CASLRTGHGGGYTF
>-|-|TRBJ1-2|TRBV11-1|15
TGTGCCAGCAGCTTAGAGGCCTGGCAGGGCGAAGGCTACACCTTC
CASSLEAWQGEGYTF
>TRBD1|-|TRBJ1-1|TRBV6-2/TRBV6-3|14
TGTGCCAGCAGTTATATAGCAGGGGGGACTGAAGCTTTCTTT
CASSYIAGGTEAFF
>-|-|TRBJ1-1|TRBV12-3/TRBV12-4|13
TGTGCCAGCAGTTTAGGGCAGTACACTGAAGCTTTCTTT
CASSLGQYTEAFF
>TRBD2|-|TRBJ2-1|TRBV15|18
TGTGCCACCAGCAGAGACGAGACAACAGCGGGAGGATACAATGAGCAGTTCTTC
CATSRDETTAGGYNEQFF
>TRBD2|-|TRBJ2-3|TRBV7-9|18
TGTGCCAGCAGCTTTGGGACTAGCGGGGGCCCGGCCTGGGATACGCAGTATTTT
CASSFGTSGGPAWDTQYF
>-|-|TRBJ2-1|TRBV9|16
TGTGCCAGCAGGCGGGGACCGCCAACCTCATTTGATGAGCAGTTCTTC
CASRRGPPTSFDEQFF
>-|-|TRBJ2-4|TRBV19|14
TGTGCCAGTAGTATGGGGCAGGCTGGAAACATTCAGTACTTC
CASSMGQAGNIQYF
>TRBD1|-|TRBJ2-5|TRBV19|16
TGTGCCAGTAGTTTCCGGGACAGGAGGTTGGGAGAGACCCAGTACTTC
CASSFRDRRLGETQYF
>TRBD2|-|TRBJ2-5|TRBV5-1|16
TGCGCCAGCAGCTTGGCCGACCTGGCCGGGGGGGAGACCCAGTACTTC
CASSLADLAGGETQYF
>-|once|TRBJ1-4|TRBV7-6|14
TGTGCCAGCAGCTTAGAAGGGGGTAATGAAAAACTGTTTTTT
CASSLEGGNEKLFF
>-|-|TRBJ1-5|TRBV19|15
TGTGCCAGTAGGCCAACCGACAGGATCAATCAGCCCCAGCATTTT
CASRPTDRINQPQHF
>-|-|TRBJ2-7|TRBV5-1|14
TGCGCCAGCAGCTTAGGCGGATACTCCTACGAGCAGTACTTC
CASSLGGYSYEQYF
>-|-|TRBJ2-2|TRBV2|13
TGTGCCAACAGTAACACGAACACCGGGGAGCTGTTTTTT
CANSNTNTGELFF
>TRBD1|-|TRBJ1-5|TRBV19|16
TGTGCCAGTAGTATAGTTCGGGACAGGGGGGTTCAGCCCCAGCATTTT
CASSIVRDRGVQPQHF
>TRBD2|-|TRBJ2-1|TRBV4-3|19
TGCGCCAGCAGCCGACGGAAGAGGGGTAAGCGGGGGGCCTACAATGAGCAGTTCTTC
CASSRRKRGKRGAYNEQFF
>-|-|TRBJ1-2|TRBV2|14
TGTGCCAGCAGTCCAACAGGGTTCTCCTATGGCTACACCTTC
CASSPTGFSYGYTF
>-|-|TRBJ2-1|TRBV9|15
TGTGCCAGCAGTCAGGGGAGCGGGGCCTGGAATGAGCAGTTCTTC
CASSQGSGAWNEQFF
>TRBD1|-|TRBJ2-3|TRBV27|15
TGTGCCAGCTTCCACAAGGGGGCGGGCGCGGATACGCAGTATTTT
CASFHKGAGADTQYF
>TRBD1|-|TRBJ2-2|TRBV5-1|16
TGCGCCAGCAGCGGCGGACAGGTCACGAACACCGGGGAGCTGTTTTTT
CASSGGQVTNTGELFF
>TRBD1|-|TRBJ2-7|TRBV6-2/TRBV6-3|17
TGTGCCAGCAGTTACTCGGGGGGACAGGGGATCACCTACGAGCAGTACTTC
CASSYSGGQGITYEQYF
>TRBD2|-|TRBJ2-5|TRBV7-2|14
TGTGCCAGCAGCTCTCTAGCGGGCCCGGAGACCCAGTACTTC
CASSSLAGPETQYF
>TRBD1|-|TRBJ1-5|TRBV4-3|15
TGCGCCAGCAGCCTAACGACAGGGTGGAATCAGCCCCAGCATTTT
CASSLTTGWNQPQHF
>-|-|TRBJ1-5|TRBV2|12
TGTGCCAGCGGGACACCCAATCAGCCCCAGCATTTT
CASGTPNQPQHF
>TRBD1|-|TRBJ1-4|TRBV6-4|13
TGTGCCAGCAGTGGACAGGGAGGTGAAAAACTGTTTTTT
CASSGQGGEKLFF
>-|-|TRBJ1-6|TRBV5-1|14
TGCGCCAGCAGCTTGGGGCAGGTGGATTCACCCCTCCACTTT
CASSLGQVDSPLHF
>TRBD2|once|TRBJ2-2|TRBV7-8|18
TGTGCCAGCAGCTCGGCGGTGGCGCGGGGGGCCGGCACCGGGGAGCTGTTTTTT
CASSSAVARGAGTGELFF
>TRBD1|few|TRBJ2-7|TRBV5-1|14
TGCGCCAGCAGCCCCGGGACAGCCCCTCGAGAGCAGTACTTC
CASSPGTAPREQYF
>-|-|TRBJ1-4|TRBV5-5|18
TGTGCCAGCAGCCTGGTTGGGTTAACTCGCCGAGGGAGCGAAAAACTGTTTTTT
CASSLVGLTRRGSEKLFF
>-|-|TRBJ2-3|TRBV12-3/TRBV12-4|11
TGTGCCAGCAGCCGAGGGAGTACGCAGTATTTT
CASSRGSTQYF
>-|-|TRBJ2-2|TRBV11-3|11
TGTGCCAGCAGCTCTGGACAGGAGCTGTTTTTT
CASSSGQELFF
>-|-|TRBJ1-5|TRBV27|13
TGTGCCAGCACTGCGGGGGCGAATCAGCCCCAGCATTTT
CASTAGANQPQHF
>-|-|TRBJ2-5|TRBV7-8|15
TGTGCCAGCAGCCCGGGGACCGTCAGGGGAGAGACCCAGTACTTC
CASSPGTVRGETQYF
>-|-|TRBJ1-1|TRBV14|17
TGTGCCAGCAGCCAAGTCGGATGGAGGGGTGGAAACACTGAAGCTTTCTTT
CASSQVGWRGGNTEAFF
>TRBD2|-|TRBJ2-1|TRBV3-1/TRBV3-2|16
TGTGCCAGCAGCCCCCGGTTTTGGGGGGGAGACAATGAGCAGTTCTTC
CASSPRFWGGDNEQFF
>-|-|TRBJ1-4|TRBV7-2|14
TGTGCCAGCAGCTTAGTGGGGGCTGATGAAAAACTGTTTTTT
CASSLVGADEKLFF
>-|-|TRBJ2-3|TRBV3-1/TRBV3-2|13
TGTGCCAGCAGCCAAGACTTTACAGATACGCAGTATTTT
CASSQDFTDTQYF
>-|once|TRBJ1-6|TRBV6-6|16
TGTGCCAGCAGTTACTCCCACCTCTCGCGGAATTCACCCCTCCACTTT
CASSYSHLSRNSPLHF
>-|-|TRBJ2-6|TRBV19|18
TGTGCCAGTAGTATATTCCCCGGACATTTCGCTGGGGCCAACGTCCTGACTTTC
CASSIFPGHFAGANVLTF
>TRBD2|-|TRBJ2-2|TRBV18|14
TGTGCCAGCTCACCGGGACTAGCTTTTGGGGAGCTGTTTTTT
CASSPGLAFGELFF
>TRBD2|-|TRBJ2-1|TRBV7-3|13
TGTGCCAGCAGCAGGGGAGGGTCTAATGAGCAGTTCTTC
CASSRGGSNEQFF
>TRBD1|-|TRBJ1-3|TRBV2|16
TGTGCCAGCAGGGGACAGACCATTACCTCTGGAAACACCATATATTTT
CASRGQTITSGNTIYF
>-|-|TRBJ2-4|TRBV7-2|15
TGTGCCAGCAGCTTGAGTCCCCTAGCCAAAAACATTCAGTACTTC
CASSLSPLAKNIQYF
>-|-|TRBJ2-7|TRBV12-3/TRBV12-4|11
TGTGCCAGCAGTTTTTCGGGGGAGCAGTACTTC
CASSFSGEQYF
>-|-|TRBJ2-5|TRBV2|13
TGTGCCAGCAGTAGGAACAGGGTCGAGACCCAGTACTTC
CASSRNRVETQYF
>-|-|TRBJ1-3|TRBV11-2|15
TGTGCCAGCAGATCCGGGTCCAACTCTGGAAACACCATATATTTT
CASRSGSNSGNTIYF
>-|-|TRBJ2-7|TRBV19|15
TGTGCCAGTAGTATAGTAGCGACAAACCGCTACGAGCAGTACTTC
CASSIVATNRYEQYF
>-|-|TRBJ2-7|TRBV28|16
TGTGCCAGCAGTTTGTGGGGCTCGGGCAACTCCTACGAGCAGTACTTC
CASSLWGSGNSYEQYF
>-|-|TRBJ2-3|TRBV5-1|14
TGCGCCAGCAGCTTGGGCGGTAGGACAGATACGCAGTATTTT
CASSLGGRTDTQYF
>-|-|TRBJ1-4|TRBV15|18
TGTGCCACCAGCAGAGATTTGATTGGGTCGGGAACTAATGAAAAACTGTTTTTT
CATSRDLIGSGTNEKLFF
>TRBD1|-|TRBJ2-5|TRBV3-1/TRBV3-2|14
TGTGCCAGCAGCCCGTGGGACAGGGAAGAGACCCAGTACTTC
CASSPWDREETQYF